Listed here are 13 T cell receptor beta chains from one sample, sequenced in a study of blood T cell repertoires in COVID-19. Here immunoSEQ multiplex PCR was the method, and the copy in TCRdb shows in-frame clones only, minus some. The sample holds around 200,000 clones, roughly 84% seen once. The sequenced sample consisted of peripheral blood. The receptors originated from a man between 35 and 55 years old with active or convalescent COVID-19.

The V call is TRBV12-3 or TRBV12-4, the J call TRBJ1-2; no firm D call. V shed 10 bases and J shed 6 bases, with 18 bases lying between them. The CDR3 contains 13 residues. The CDR3 sequence: CATDAVELDGYTF. The CDR3 nucleotides read TGTGCCACCGACGCGGTAGAGCTCGATGGCTACACCTTC.

The chain links TRBV6-1 to TRBJ2-7; D gene unclear. Germline V gene data show CDR1 as MNHNS and CDR2 as SASEGT. The CDR3 is made up of 17 amino acids. V was clipped by 0 bases and J by 0 bases, with 15 bases between them. The CDR3 here is CASSEAGRPTLSYEQYF. DNA for the CDR3: TGTGCCAGCAGTGAAGCGGGCAGGCCCACCCTCTCCTACGAGCAGTACTTC.

This rearrangement joins TRBV4-1 to TRBJ1-4; TRBD1 aligns across 9 bases. Trimming took 0 bases from V and 8 from J; bases not matched to a gene: 7. The CDR3 runs to 16 residues. Germline V gene data show CDR1 as MGHRA and CDR2 as YSYEKL. The CDR3 is CASSQELGQGQEKLFF. As DNA, the CDR3 is TGCGCCAGCAGCCAAGAATTGGGACAGGGCCAAGAAAAACTGTTTTTT.

The chain joins TRBV30 to TRBJ1-5, with D possibly being TRBD1 (6 bases). Trimming removed 3 bases at V and 0 bases at J, with 9 bases between. There are 14 residues in the CDR3. Germline-derived CDR1 and CDR2 are GTSNPN and SVGIG (reference sequence). The CDR3 sequence is CAWSRGHSNQPQHF. Here the CDR3 DNA reads TGTGCCTGGAGCAGGGGTCATAGCAATCAGCCCCAGCATTTT.

This chain joins TRBV6-4 and TRBJ2-1; no clear D. CDR1 MRHNA and CDR2 SNTAGT come from the germline V gene. The CDR3 has 13 amino acids. The V end was cut by 0 bases, the J end by 3 bases, with 3 bases between. The CDR3 is CASSDSSYNEQFF. As DNA, the CDR3 is TGTGCCAGCAGTGACTCTAGCTACAATGAGCAGTTCTTC.

This clone was recorded once. This CDR3 reads CASSAASGRKTYEQYF. CDR3 in DNA: TGTGCCAGCAGTGCAGCTAGCGGGAGGAAGACCTACGAGCAGTACTTC. V and J are TRBV25-1 and TRBJ2-7, with 11 bases lining up with TRBD2. CDR1 is MGHDK, CDR2 SYGVNS, per germline. This CDR3 spans 16 amino acids. The J segment lost 2 bases and the V segment lost 4 bases, leaving 7 bases of the junction unmatched.

The chain carries TRBV19 and TRBJ2-6, with 8 positions matching TRBD1. With V trimmed by 7 bases and J by 4 bases, 21 bases remained unmatched. The CDR3 is 20 amino acids. Per germline, CDR1 LNHDA and CDR2 SQIVND (reference sequence). DNA for the CDR3: TGTGCCAGTATCGTTCCCGGGACAGGCTCGATCGTTTGGGGGGCCAACGTCCTGACTTTC. Amino acids: CASIVPGTGSIVWGANVLTF.

The V and J genes are TRBV5-1 and TRBJ1-1; 9 bases are a match to TRBD1. Germline loops: CDR1 SGHRS, CDR2 YFSETQ. With V trimmed by 5 bases and J by 5 bases, 10 bases remained unmatched. CDR3 length: 15 residues. DNA for the CDR3: TGCGCCAGCAGTCGGCCGGGACAGGGATGGACTGAAGCTTTCTTT. It translates to CASSRPGQGWTEAFF.

CDR3 amino acids: CSAGDPWSSYEQYF. The CDR3 DNA reads TGCAGCGCGGGGGATCCTTGGAGCTCCTACGAGCAGTACTTC. The chain is built from TRBV29-1 and TRBJ2-7; weak D call: TRBD2 (6 bases). The germline CDR1 and CDR2 sequences are SQVTM and ANQGSEA. V was pared by 7 bases and J by 0 bases, with 16 bases between. The CDR3 consists of 14 residues.

The rearrangement links TRBV28 to TRBJ1-2, with a possible D match to TRBD1 (5 bases). Germline V CDR1 and CDR2: MDHEN, SYDVKM. V lost 6 bases and J lost 4, with 9 bases in between. The CDR3 has 12 residues. Here the CDR3 reads CASRPGGYGYTF. CDR3 nucleotide sequence: TGTGCCAGCAGACCCGGGGGCTATGGCTACACCTTC.

The CDR3 coding sequence is TGTGCCAGTAGTATACAGGAGGACACTGAAGCTTTCTTT. This codes for CASSIQEDTEAFF. The chain is built from TRBV19 and TRBJ1-1; no reliable D call. Trimming removed 2 bases from V and 3 bases from J, with 7 bases in between. The CDR3 loop spans 13 amino acids. From germline, CDR1 is LNHDA and CDR2 SQIVND (reference sequence). Using reference TRBV19 and TRBJ1-1 for the parts outside the CDR3, the full variable domain is DGGITQSPKYLFRKEGQNVTLSCEQNLNHDAMYWYRQDPGQGLRLIYYSQIVNDFQKGDIAEGYSVSREKKESFPLTVTSAQKNPTAFYLCASSIQEDTEAFFGQGTRLTVV.

The chain recombines TRBV7-6 with TRBJ2-5, with TRBD2 as a possible D gene (7 bases). CDR1 is SGHVS, CDR2 FNYEAQ, per germline. The CDR3 consists of 21 residues. Deletions cut 1 base from V and 2 bases from J, with 29 bases between. This CDR3 reads CASSLGAGNQGGGLPQETQYF. The CDR3 DNA is TGTGCCAGCAGCTTAGGGGCAGGGAATCAGGGAGGGGGACTACCTCAAGAGACCCAGTACTTC.

The genes are TRBV11-3 and TRBJ1-1; D is perhaps TRBD1 (5 bases). The V gene's germline CDR1 is SGHNT and CDR2 YENEEA. CDR3 size: 14 residues. V lost 5 bases to trimming and J lost 1 base, with 11 bases between them. The CDR3 DNA sequence: TGTGCCAGCAGCGGGGGGGGTCCGAACACTGAAGCTTTCTTT. Its translation is CASSGGGPNTEAFF.